This TCR beta chain was obtained from a study of metastatic and nonmetastatic thyroid tumors. Looking at the study overall: Both malignant and benign thyroid patients supplied peripheral blood and tumor or nodule tissue samples, across which the repertoires of these patients were then compared. Overall study findings and caveats: Across blood and tumor, TCR beta diversity in malignant thyroid tumors was reportedly significantly higher than in benign nodules.

Germline V gene sequence: CDR1 SGHTA, CDR2 FQGTGA. V trimming: 5 bases; J trimming: 4 bases; junction bases outside the gene matches: 6. The CDR3 runs to 15 residues. This clone came up many times. Its antigen is as yet unknown. TCRdb reanalyzed the PCR reads with MiXCR. Among 22,000 or so clones listed, about 15% were seen once. Nobody among the patients had been given any treatment before thyroid surgery. J is TRBJ2-1 and V is TRBV7-3, with 9 bases lining up with TRBD1. This clonotype was sampled from a female donor with papillary thyroid cancer or a benign thyroid nodule (not recorded which). Some clones in this sample may be carry-over from other donors' samples. Sequencing input: tumor tissue. CDR3: CASSGQGPAYNEQFF. The CDR3 DNA reads TGTGCCAGCAGCGGACAGGGGCCCGCTTACAATGAGCAGTTCTTC.